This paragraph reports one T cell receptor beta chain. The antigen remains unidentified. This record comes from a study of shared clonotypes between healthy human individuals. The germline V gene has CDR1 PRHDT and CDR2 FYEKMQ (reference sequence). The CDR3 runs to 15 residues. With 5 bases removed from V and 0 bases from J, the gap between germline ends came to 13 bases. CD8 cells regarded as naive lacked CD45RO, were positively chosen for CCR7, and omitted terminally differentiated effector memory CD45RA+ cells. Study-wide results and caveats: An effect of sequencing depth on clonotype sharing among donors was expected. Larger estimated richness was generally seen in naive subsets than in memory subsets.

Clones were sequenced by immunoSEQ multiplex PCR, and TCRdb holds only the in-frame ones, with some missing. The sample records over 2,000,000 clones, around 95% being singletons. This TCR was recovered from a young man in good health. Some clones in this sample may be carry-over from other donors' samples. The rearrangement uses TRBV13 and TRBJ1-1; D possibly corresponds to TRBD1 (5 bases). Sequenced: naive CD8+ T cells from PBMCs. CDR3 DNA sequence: TGTGCCAGCAGCGTGACCGGGACTTTGAACACTGAAGCTTTCTTT. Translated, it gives CASSVTGTLNTEAFF.